Sequencing of this T cell receptor (beta chain) was carried out in a study of blood T cell repertoires in COVID-19 (dated by TCRdb to the early 2020s). With regard to the full study: Samples covering the acute and convalescent phases of COVID-19 were provided by collaborators in the United States, Italy and Spain. Where available, HLA class I and class II types were obtained from metadata supplied by the sample provider rather than from assay-based typing. Deeply sampled blood TCRbeta repertoires from subjects exposed to, actively infected with, or recovered from COVID-19 were included in the dataset. The material from the prospective study consisted of cDNA or gDNA derived from T cells, B-cell-depleted T cells, or PBMCs. The samples were drawn from the first 160 participants of the ongoing ImmuneRACE study and from under 1,500 subjects provided by 6 global collaborators. Nearly every sample came with metadata listing a de-identified subject ID, COVID-19 status, age in years and sex. A freely available public database, intended as a resource for researchers studying the immune response to SARS-CoV-2, is where the repertoires were released. Here is what the overall study found, with its caveats: Clinical and demographic metadata were provided uncurated, with the amount varying by source and participant.

The germline ends are 9 bases apart after V is trimmed by 0 bases and J by 5 bases. CDR1 and CDR2, looked up from the germline V gene, are MGHRA and YSYEKL. The CDR3 holds 14 amino acids from the cysteine to the phenylalanine. Solely the CDR3 DNA is kept, with 42 bases framed from the first base. TCRbeta CDR3 regions were amplified from genomic DNA using the immunoSEQ Assay, a bias-controlled multiplex PCR. In the original analysis: The number of nucleated cells in each sample was estimated by amplification of reference gene primers within the assay. To quantify the absolute abundance of each unique TCRbeta CDR3 rearrangement, sequence reads were collapsed and filtered. For each sample, productive Simpson clonality was calculated as the square root of Simpson's diversity index across productive rearrangements. TCRdb retrieved this table from immuneACCESS and kept in-frame rearrangements only. Not all clones are present; in checked studies, unresolved V genes account for under half, and no reason is known for the remainder. D and trimming were read from the DNA, whereas the V and J calls and clone size are those reported in that table. The sample profile shows under 80,000 clones; 80% to 90% of them were found once. The ten top clones hold 4% to 5.5% of the sample.

A note on this clone: Which antigen it targets is not known. Per-base qualities were not stored, and no clone one base away is much larger.

The collaborating institutions used their own protocols to collect whole blood in K2EDTA tubes. Collaborator samples were shipped for TCRbeta analysis as frozen whole blood, isolated PBMCs, or DNA extracted from either sample type. This sequence uses TRBV4-1 and TRBJ2-3; the D segment cannot be called with confidence. This receptor was identified in an elderly woman with active or convalescent COVID-19. The specimen sequenced was peripheral blood. The base sequence is TGCGCCAGCAGCCAAGAACAAACGGGAGATACGCAGTATTTT. It codes for CASSQEQTGDTQYF.